A single sample is the source of the 16 T cell receptor beta chains below, sequenced in a study of Graves' ophthalmopathy and Graves' hyperthyroidism. The sequenced template was RNA, covering the TCR beta CDR3 region. The first round was an RT-PCR with HTBI primers, and the second round was a multiplex PCR. TCRdb re-analysed the multiplex PCR reads in MiXCR, keeping a single row per CDR3 protein. The table records a few hundred thousand distinct CDR3 sequences, 15% to 20% of them present only once. The sample was peripheral blood. The source is an adult man with Graves' ophthalmopathy.

Many counts were recorded for this clonotype. The chain is built from TRBV4-1 and TRBJ2-5; tentative D call: TRBD1 (6 bases). Germline lookup yields CDR1 MGHRA and CDR2 YSYEKL. Trimming took 4 bases from V and 2 from J, leaving 17 bases between them. This CDR3 is 16 amino acids long. The CDR3 sequence is CASSPTWGRKQETQYF. In DNA, the CDR3 is TGCGCCAGCAGCCCCACGTGGGGGCGAAAACAAGAGACCCAGTACTTC.

With respect to this clonotype: A much larger clonotype is one base distant, so this may be a read error. This rearrangement joins TRBV6-2 or TRBV6-3 to TRBJ2-7; TRBD2 matches 9 bases. This CDR3 spans 15 amino acids. Per the germline V gene, CDR1 is MNHEY and CDR2 is SVGEGT. In nucleotides, the CDR3 is TGTGCCGGCAGTCCCACAAGCGGGAGGACCTACGAGCAGTACTTC. It specifies CAGSPTSGRTYEQYF.

This clonotype was counted many times. V and J are TRBV30 and TRBJ2-5; a possible D gene is TRBD1 (6 bases). V was cut by 1 base and J by 5 bases, with 11 bases left in between. CDR1 is GTSNPN and CDR2 is SVGIG in the germline V gene (reference sequence). This CDR3 has 13 amino acids. The CDR3 protein is CAWSENRGETQYF. CDR3 DNA sequence: TGTGCCTGGAGTGAAAATAGGGGGGAGACCCAGTACTTC.

This clonotype appeared once. One end of the junction varies from germline; a read error may be responsible. V is TRBV28 and J is TRBJ1-1; the D gene is possibly TRBD1 (5 bases). The CDR3 extends over 15 amino acids. Germline V gives CDR1 MDHEN, CDR2 SYDVKM. CDR3 bases: TGTGCCAGCAGTCCGGGACGGCCAATGAACACTGAAGCTTGCTTT. Its protein is CASSPGRPMNTEACF.

In its sample, this clonotype was seen many times. The J gene is TRBJ1-6, the V gene TRBV28, with D hard to call. Trimming removed 4 bases from V and 10 bases from J, with 20 bases in between. There are 16 residues in the CDR3. Germline CDR1 MDHEN, CDR2 SYDVKM. CDR3 DNA sequence: TGTGCCAGCAGTTATGAGAGTTTTCAAACGGGGTCACCCCTCCACTTT. Encoded protein: CASSYESFQTGSPLHF.

The table lists this clonotype with many counts. V gene TRBV5-1 combines with J gene TRBJ1-6; TRBD1 is a possible D gene (5 bases). The CDR3 is 15 amino acids. V lost 0 bases, J lost 9 bases, and 13 bases lay in between. Germline V gene sequence: CDR1 SGHRS, CDR2 YFSETQ. The CDR3 DNA reads TGCGCCAGCAGCTTGGGACAGAGTCCGGGTTCACCCCTCCACTTT. It translates to CASSLGQSPGSPLHF. Together with reference TRBV5-1 and TRBJ1-6, the CDR3 gives the full variable domain: KAGVTQTPRYLIKTRGQQVTLSCSPISGHRSVSWYQQTPGQGLQFLFEYFSETQRNKGNFPGRFSGRQFSNSRSEMNVSTLELGDSALYLCASSLGQSPGSPLHFGNGTRLTVT.

This clonotype has at least ten counts. V usage is TRBV12-3 or TRBV12-4 and J usage is TRBJ2-7, with TRBD1 identical over 8 bases. The V gene end was trimmed by 3 bases and the J gene end by 6 bases; junction bases not matched to a gene: 7. CDR3 length: 14 amino acids. This CDR3 is CASSFIGQGSEQYF. The CDR3 region has the DNA TGTGCCAGCAGTTTTATCGGACAGGGCAGCGAGCAGTACTTC.

The table lists this clonotype with many counts. This sequence joins TRBV20-1 and TRBJ2-5; a possible D gene is TRBD1 (5 bases). V gave up 1 base and J gave up 5 bases, with 17 bases separating them. The germline CDR1 and CDR2 sequences are DFQATT and SNEGSKA (reference sequence). The CDR3 has 15 residues. The CDR3, as DNA: TGCAGTGCTAGAGTCAGGGCAACGCTTATGGAGACCCAGTACTTC. Translation gives CSARVRATLMETQYF.

This clonotype has ten or more counts. V is TRBV27 and J is TRBJ2-2; 7 nucleotides match TRBD2. J was trimmed by 0 bases and V by 0 bases; bases with no gene match: 16. This CDR3 region has 21 residues. Germline CDR1 reads MNHEY; CDR2 reads SMNVEV (reference sequence). CDR3: CASSLSVPLATNHANTGELFF. The CDR3 nucleotides are TGTGCCAGCAGTTTATCAGTCCCACTAGCGACTAATCACGCGAACACCGGGGAGCTGTTTTTT.

This clonotype came up many times. This sequence joins TRBV9 and TRBJ1-3; tentative D call: TRBD1 (5 bases). Between the trimmed V and J ends, which lost 0 bases and 0 bases, there was a span of 10 bases. This CDR3 spans 16 amino acids. Germline V gives CDR1 SGDLS, CDR2 YYNGEE. The CDR3 loop reads CASSVDGGASGNTIYF. CDR3 sequence (DNA): TGTGCCAGCAGCGTAGACGGGGGAGCCTCTGGAAACACCATATATTTT. Supplemented by reference TRBV9 and TRBJ1-3, the full variable domain reads DSGVTQTPKHLITATGQRVTLRCSPRSGDLSVYWYQQSLDQGLQFLIQYYNGEERAKGNILERFSAQQFPDLHSELNLSSLELGDSALYFCASSVDGGASGNTIYFGEGSWLTVV.

There are many counts of this clonotype. This sequence joins TRBV20-1 and TRBJ2-5; TRBD2 agrees at 8 bases. Losses at the gene ends were 4 bases for V and 5 bases for J; bases not matched to a gene: 9. The CDR3 length is 14 residues. Germline V lookup: CDR1 DFQATT, CDR2 SNEGSKA (reference sequence). CDR3: CSANRLAGRETQYF. The DNA for the CDR3 is TGCAGTGCTAACCGCCTAGCGGGCCGGGAGACCCAGTACTTC.

Ten or more counts support this clonotype. The chain joins TRBV6-2 or TRBV6-3 to TRBJ2-7; TRBD2 aligns across 11 bases. The CDR3 loop spans 15 amino acids. V lost 3 bases to trimming and J lost 1 base; unmatched junction nucleotides: 2. The germline gives CDR1 MNHEY, CDR2 SVGEGT. In nucleotides, the CDR3 is TGTGCCAGCAGTTATGGGACTAGCGGATCCTACGAGCAGTACTTC. Protein: CASSYGTSGSYEQYF.

There are many counts of this clonotype. This chain uses TRBV28 with TRBJ1-2; the D gene is possibly TRBD1 (5 bases). V was pared by 4 bases and J by 3 bases, with 15 bases between. Germline V lookup: CDR1 MDHEN, CDR2 SYDVKM. CDR3 length: 15 amino acids. CDR3 nucleotides: TGTGCCAGCAGTTCCCTTGGGGACGGATACTATGGCTACACCTTC. Translation: CASSSLGDGYYGYTF.

The rearrangement uses TRBV7-8 and TRBJ2-7, with 11 bases that match TRBD2. The V gene end was trimmed by 5 bases and the J gene end by 7 bases; junction bases not matched to a gene: 10. CDR1 is SGHVS and CDR2 is FQNEAQ in the germline V gene. CDR3 length: 15 residues. This chain's CDR3 is CASSIYSGRDLEQYF. CDR3 bases: TGTGCCAGCAGCATATATAGCGGGAGGGACCTGGAGCAGTACTTC.

This clonotype was detected ten times or more. The chain links TRBV6-2 or TRBV6-3 to TRBJ2-1, with TRBD2 matching 9 bases. Trimming removed 0 bases from V and 8 bases from J; junction bases left unmatched: 11. Per germline, CDR1 MNHEY and CDR2 SVGEGT. The CDR3 covers 17 residues. This CDR3 is CASSYSRRGGGAHEQFF. Written as DNA, the CDR3 is TGTGCCAGCAGTTACTCTAGACGCGGCGGGGGGGCCCATGAGCAGTTCTTC.

This clonotype was picked up many times. The chain carries TRBV6-1 and TRBJ2-7; D is undetermined. V was shortened by 5 bases and J by 1 base, with 15 bases between the two germline ends. This CDR3 contains 15 residues. Germline V lookup: CDR1 MNHNS, CDR2 SASEGT. The CDR3 here is CASSRSHRPSYEQYF. In DNA, the CDR3 is TGTGCCAGCAGTCGAAGCCACAGACCGTCCTACGAGCAGTACTTC.